This note documents a single T cell receptor beta chain sequence. What it recognizes is unknown. One junction end disagrees with the germline gene, perhaps due to a read error. The CDR3 loop spans 15 amino acids. Looked up from germline, CDR1 is LGHNA and CDR2 is YSLEER. This sample stems from a study of OX40 agonist ivuxolimab in advanced cancers. Study information: Patients got intravenous ivuxolimab at 0.01 to 10 mg/kg every 2 weeks. Eligibility admitted prior anti-PD-1, anti-PD-L1 or anti-CTLA-4 therapy; roughly 37% had some. Study results and limitations: More expanded clones were found, on average, in CD8+ than in CD4+ T cells.

The table came from immunoSEQ multiplex PCR; TCRdb's copy has only in-frame clones and leaves some out. The sample contains some 70,000 clones, around 84% of which appear only once. The chain links TRBV4-3 to TRBJ2-1; 11 bases line up with TRBD2. Sequenced here: CD4+ or CD8+ T cells sorted from blood, sampled in a trial of the OX40 agonist ivuxolimab. The source of this sequence is an adult with an advanced solid tumor such as melanoma, head and neck, liver or kidney cancer. CDR3 loop: CASSQEIAGGTSQLF. The CDR3 DNA sequence: TGCGCCAGCAGCCAAGAAATAGCGGGGGGGACCTCGCAGCTCTTC.